The clone carrying this TCR beta chain was counted ten times or more. From the 5' RACE reads, TCRdb called clonotypes with MiXCR, one entry per CDR3 protein. The table shows more than 60,000 distinct CDR3 sequences, with 4% to 5.5% occurring only once. V lost 6 bases and J lost 6; bases outside the gene matches: 10. The CDR3 covers 15 residues. Looked up from germline, CDR1 is MNHNY and CDR2 is SVGAGI (reference sequence). This sample is part of a study of early T cells in non-severe SARS-CoV-2 infection. Material for sequencing was whole blood. The chain employs TRBV6-6 and TRBJ2-1, with 8 bases identical to TRBD1. The clonotype originates from an adult who was a healthcare worker with PCR-confirmed SARS-CoV-2 infection or an uninfected control (not recorded which). In nucleotides, the CDR3 is TGTGCCAGCAGCGACGGGACAGGCGGCCTCAATGAGCAGTTCTTC. Its translation: CASSDGTGGLNEQFF.